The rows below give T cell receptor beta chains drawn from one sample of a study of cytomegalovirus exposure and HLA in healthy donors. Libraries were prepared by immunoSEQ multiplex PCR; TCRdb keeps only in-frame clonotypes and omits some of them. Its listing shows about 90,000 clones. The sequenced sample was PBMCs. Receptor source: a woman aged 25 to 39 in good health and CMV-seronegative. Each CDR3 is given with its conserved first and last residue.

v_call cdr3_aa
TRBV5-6 CASSSGSLNYGYTF
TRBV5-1 CASSLDRGLGTEAFF
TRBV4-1 CASSQDRGSLYGYTF
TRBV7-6 CASSPLALRVYEQYF
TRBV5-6 CASSLGRSSYTEAFF
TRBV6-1 CASSEGQGYYGYTF
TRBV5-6 CASSLGGLTDTQYF
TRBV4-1 CASSQGRGNTEAFF
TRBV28 CASSPPGTGLYEQYF
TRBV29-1 CSAEMGGDPYNEQFF
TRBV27 CASTIDRPSSYNEQFF
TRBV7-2 CASSRDREETQYF
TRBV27 CASSSSGVNEQFF
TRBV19 CASSNRGNQPQHF